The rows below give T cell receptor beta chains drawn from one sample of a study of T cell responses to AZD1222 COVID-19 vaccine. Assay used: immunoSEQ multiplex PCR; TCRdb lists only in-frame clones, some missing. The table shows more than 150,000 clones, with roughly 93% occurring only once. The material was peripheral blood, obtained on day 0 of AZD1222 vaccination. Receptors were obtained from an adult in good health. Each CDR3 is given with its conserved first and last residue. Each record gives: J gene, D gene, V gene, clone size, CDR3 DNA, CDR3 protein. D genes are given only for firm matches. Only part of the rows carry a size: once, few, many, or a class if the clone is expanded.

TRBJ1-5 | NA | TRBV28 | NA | TGTGCCAGCAGAGCCCCTCTTGGGGGGCGGGGACGGCCCCAGCATTTT | CASRAPLGGRGRPQHF
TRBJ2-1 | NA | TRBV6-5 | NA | TGTGCCAGCAGGCAGGGGCTCTACAATGAGCAGTTCTTC | CASRQGLYNEQFF
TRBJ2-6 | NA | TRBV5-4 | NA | TGTGCCAGCAGCTTGGGACTGTCCTCTGGGGCCAACGTCCTGACTTTC | CASSLGLSSGANVLTF
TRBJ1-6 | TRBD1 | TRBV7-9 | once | TGTGCCAGCAGCTTGGGACAGGGGACTTCTAATTCACCCCTCCACTTT | CASSLGQGTSNSPLHF
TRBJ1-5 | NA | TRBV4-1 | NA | TGCGCCAGCAGCCAAGGGGGGGCGGGTTCCGATCAGCCCCAGCATTTT | CASSQGGAGSDQPQHF
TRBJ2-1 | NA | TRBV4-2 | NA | TGTGCCAGCAGCCAAGCCCCCGGGACCGGGGAGCAGTTCTTC | CASSQAPGTGEQFF
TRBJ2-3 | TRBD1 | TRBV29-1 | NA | TGCAGCGTCAGCAGGGGGCCCTTCACTGATACGCAGTATTTT | CSVSRGPFTDTQYF
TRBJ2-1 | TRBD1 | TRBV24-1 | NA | TGTGCCACCAGTGTTCAAACCGGGACAGGGGCAGCCGAGCAGTTCTTC | CATSVQTGTGAAEQFF
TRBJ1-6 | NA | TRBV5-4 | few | TGTGCCAGCAGCGGTGGGGGCTCGGATTCACCCCTCCACTTT | CASSGGGSDSPLHF
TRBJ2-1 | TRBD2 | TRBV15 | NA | TGTGCCACCAGCAGGGAGGCGGGAGGGTTCAATGAGCAGTTCTTC | CATSREAGGFNEQFF
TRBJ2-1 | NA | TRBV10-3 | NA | TGTGCCATCAGTGAGGCGACCCGGACCTTGCGGGATGAGCAGTTCTTC | CAISEATRTLRDEQFF